The rows below give T cell receptor beta chains drawn from one sample of a study of blood T cell repertoires in COVID-19. Sequenced by immunoSEQ multiplex PCR; TCRdb stores in-frame clones only, minus some. The sample has roughly 200,000 clones; 85% are singletons. The sample comprised peripheral blood. The receptors originated from a person aged 70 to 85 with COVID-19, enrolled during active disease. The CDR3 runs from the conserved cysteine through the conserved F or W. The D gene is left open where the match is weak. Size is stated for part of the rows, as once, few or many counts, or as a class when the clone is expanded.

abundance	d_gene	v_gene	j_gene	CDR3nt	CDR3aa
few	-	TRBV5-1	TRBJ2-2	TGCGCCAGCAGCTCTCAGGCACAGAACACCGGGGAGCTGTTTTTT	CASSSQAQNTGELFF
-	-	TRBV19	TRBJ2-2	TGTGCCAGTAGTGAGGGGGGGCACACCGGGGAGCTGTTTTTT	CASSEGGHTGELFF
-	TRBD1	TRBV2	TRBJ2-1	TGTGCCAGCAGGGGACAGGTTCCCAATGAGCAGTTCTTC	CASRGQVPNEQFF
-	-	TRBV24-1	TRBJ2-7	TGTGCCACCCCTGTAGTAGCCCAAACTAATACCTACGAGCAGTACTTC	CATPVVAQTNTYEQYF
-	-	TRBV6-5	TRBJ2-2	TGTGCCAGCAGGCTAAACACCGGGGAGCTGTTTTTT	CASRLNTGELFF
-	-	TRBV28	TRBJ1-1	TGTGCCAGCAGTTTGATACAGAAGAACACTGAAGCTTTCTTT	CASSLIQKNTEAFF
-	-	TRBV12-3/TRBV12-4	TRBJ2-5	TGTGCCAGCAGTTCGGCAGGGTTAGAGACCCAGTACTTC	CASSSAGLETQYF
-	TRBD2	TRBV28	TRBJ2-7	TGTGCCAGCAGAAGGACTAGTCGTGACGAGCAGTACTTC	CASRRTSRDEQYF
-	TRBD2	TRBV7-2	TRBJ2-5	TGTGCCAGCAGCTTAAGAGCCGGGACTAGCGGGGGGGCTGAGACCCAGTACTTC	CASSLRAGTSGGAETQYF
-	TRBD1	TRBV4-1	TRBJ1-4	TGCGCCAGCAGCCACGATACCGGGACAGGGGTCTATGAAAAACTGTTTTTT	CASSHDTGTGVYEKLFF
-	TRBD1	TRBV9	TRBJ2-1	TGTGCCAGCAGCGTAGTCGGGACAGGGGGTTCCAATGAGCAGTTCTTC	CASSVVGTGGSNEQFF
-	TRBD1	TRBV5-1	TRBJ1-6	TGCGCCAGCAGCTTGGAGGGTGCGGGACAGGGTCGTTCACCCCTCCACTTT	CASSLEGAGQGRSPLHF
-	-	TRBV19	TRBJ2-1	TGTGCCAGTAGTATAGCCCTCGATGAGCAGTTCTTC	CASSIALDEQFF
-	-	TRBV6-5	TRBJ1-5	TGTGCCAGCAACGCGGTTTACGATCAGCCCCAGCATTTT	CASNAVYDQPQHF
-	-	TRBV5-4	TRBJ1-2	TGTGCCAGCAGCTTCGGGGAAAACTATGGCTACACCTTC	CASSFGENYGYTF
-	-	TRBV12-5	TRBJ1-1	TGTGCTAGTGGTTCGGAGTTGGCGGACACTGAAGCTTTCTTT	CASGSELADTEAFF
-	-	TRBV7-2	TRBJ2-2	TGTGCCAGCACCTATCGCAGGGGGAACACCGGGGAGCTGTTTTTT	CASTYRRGNTGELFF
-	TRBD1	TRBV5-1	TRBJ2-2	TGCGCCAGCGTATGGGACAGGAACACCGGGGAGCTGTTTTTT	CASVWDRNTGELFF
once	-	TRBV2	TRBJ2-1	TGTGCCAGCAGTGAATTGGAGGTAAATGAGCAGTTCTTC	CASSELEVNEQFF
once	TRBD2	TRBV19	TRBJ2-5	TGTGCCAGTAGTATAGGGACTAGGAGAGAGACCCAGTACTTC	CASSIGTRRETQYF
-	TRBD2	TRBV7-2	TRBJ2-2	TGTGCCAGCAGCTCGCTAGCGGGGGGTGCCACCGGGGAGCTGTTTTTT	CASSSLAGGATGELFF
few	-	TRBV7-9	TRBJ1-5	TGTGCCAGCAGCTCTGAGGGGGATCAGCCCCAGCATTTT	CASSSEGDQPQHF
few	-	TRBV7-2	TRBJ1-1	TGTGCCAGCAAGGCAGGTTCCCTGAACACTGAAGCTTTCTTT	CASKAGSLNTEAFF
-	TRBD1	TRBV5-1	TRBJ2-5	TGCGCCAGCAGCTTACAGGGGGCCGGTGAGACCCAGTACTTC	CASSLQGAGETQYF
few	TRBD1	TRBV2	TRBJ1-5	TGTGCCAGCAGTGTGGACAGGGAAAAGAATCAGCCCCAGCATTTT	CASSVDREKNQPQHF
-	TRBD1	TRBV19	TRBJ2-7	TGTGCCAGTAGTAGAGGCTCGGGACAGAAATCCTACGAGCAGTACTTC	CASSRGSGQKSYEQYF
once	TRBD1	TRBV6-5	TRBJ1-3	TGTGCCAGCAGGAGCCGCAGGGGGCCCGGAAACACCATATATTTT	CASRSRRGPGNTIYF
-	-	TRBV9	TRBJ1-4	TGTGCCAGCAGCGTAGAGGCGGCTCGTAATGAAAAACTGTTTTTT	CASSVEAARNEKLFF